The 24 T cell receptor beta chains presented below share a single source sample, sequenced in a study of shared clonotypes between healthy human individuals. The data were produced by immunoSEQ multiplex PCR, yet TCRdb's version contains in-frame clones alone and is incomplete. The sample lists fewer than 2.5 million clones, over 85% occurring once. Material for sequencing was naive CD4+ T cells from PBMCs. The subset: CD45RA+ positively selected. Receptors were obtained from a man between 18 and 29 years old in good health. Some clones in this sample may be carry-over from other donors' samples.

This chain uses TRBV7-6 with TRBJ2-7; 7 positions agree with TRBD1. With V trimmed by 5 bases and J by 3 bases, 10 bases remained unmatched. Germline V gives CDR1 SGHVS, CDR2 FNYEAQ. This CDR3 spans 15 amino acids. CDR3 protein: CASSPWTGQVYEQYF. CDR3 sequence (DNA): TGTGCCAGCAGCCCTTGGACAGGTCAAGTCTACGAGCAGTACTTC.

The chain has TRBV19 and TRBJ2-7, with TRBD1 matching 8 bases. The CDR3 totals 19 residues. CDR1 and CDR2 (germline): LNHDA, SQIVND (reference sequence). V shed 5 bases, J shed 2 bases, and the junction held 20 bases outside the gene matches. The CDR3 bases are TGTGCCAGTAGTTCCCACAGGGGGATATCACCCTTTAACCCCTACGAGCAGTACTTC. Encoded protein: CASSSHRGISPFNPYEQYF.

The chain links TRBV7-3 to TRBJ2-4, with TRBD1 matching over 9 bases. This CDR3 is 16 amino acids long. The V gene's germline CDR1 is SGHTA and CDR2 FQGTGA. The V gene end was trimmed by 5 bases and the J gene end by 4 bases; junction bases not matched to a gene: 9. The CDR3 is CASSEHRGRAKNIQYF. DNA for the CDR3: TGTGCCAGCAGCGAGCACAGGGGGCGAGCTAAAAACATTCAGTACTTC.

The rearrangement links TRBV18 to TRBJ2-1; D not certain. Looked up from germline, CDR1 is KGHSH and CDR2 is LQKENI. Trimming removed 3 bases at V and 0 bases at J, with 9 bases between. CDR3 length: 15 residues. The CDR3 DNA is TGTGCCAGCTCACCCTCAGTGAGCTCCTACAATGAGCAGTTCTTC. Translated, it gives CASSPSVSSYNEQFF.

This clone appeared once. The DNA of the CDR3 is TGTGCCACCAGCAAGGACAGATACCAGACCTACGAGCAGTACTTC. Encoded protein: CATSKDRYQTYEQYF. This chain connects TRBV15 to TRBJ2-7, with a possible D match to TRBD1 (6 bases). The germline CDR1 and CDR2 sequences are LNHNV and YYDKDF (reference sequence). CDR3 length: 15 residues. V was shortened by 4 bases and J by 2 bases, with 15 bases between the two germline ends.

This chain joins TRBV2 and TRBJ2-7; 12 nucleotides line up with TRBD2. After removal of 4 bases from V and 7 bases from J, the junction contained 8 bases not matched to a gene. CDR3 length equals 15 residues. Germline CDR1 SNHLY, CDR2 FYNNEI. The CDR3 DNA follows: TGTGCCAGCAGTGGAGGGGGACTAGCGGGCAGGGAGCAGTACTTC. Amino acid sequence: CASSGGGLAGREQYF.

The CDR3 region is CASSLLGPSGTNEKLFF. As DNA, the CDR3 is TGTGCCAGCAGTTTACTGGGACCGTCGGGAACTAATGAAAAACTGTTTTTT. The chain joins TRBV28 to TRBJ1-4; D is possibly TRBD1 (5 bases). Germline CDR1 reads MDHEN; CDR2 reads SYDVKM. The CDR3 contains 17 residues. The V gene lost 2 bases and the J gene lost 1 base, with 14 bases spanning the gap.

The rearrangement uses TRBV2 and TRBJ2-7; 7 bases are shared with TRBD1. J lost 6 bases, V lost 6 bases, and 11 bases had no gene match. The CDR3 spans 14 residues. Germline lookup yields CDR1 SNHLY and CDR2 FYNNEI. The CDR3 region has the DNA TGTGCCAGCAGGCCCACCCGACAGGGCTCCGAGCAGTACTTC. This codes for CASRPTRQGSEQYF. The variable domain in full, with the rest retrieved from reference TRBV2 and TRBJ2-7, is EPEVTQTPSHQVTQMGQEVILRCVPISNHLYFYWYRQILGQKVEFLVSFYNNEISEKSEIFDDQFSVERPDGSNFTLKIRSTKLEDSAMYFCASRPTRQGSEQYFGPGTRLTVT.

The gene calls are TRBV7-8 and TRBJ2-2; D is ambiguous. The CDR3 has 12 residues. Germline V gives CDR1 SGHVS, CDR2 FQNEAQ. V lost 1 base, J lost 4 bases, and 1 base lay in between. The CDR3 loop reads CASSLVTGELFF. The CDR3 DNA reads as TGTGCCAGCAGCTTAGTCACCGGGGAGCTGTTTTTT.

In nucleotides, the CDR3 is TGTGCCAGCAGCTTTAGTCAAAACAATGAGCAGTTCTTC. Translated, it gives CASSFSQNNEQFF. The chain couples TRBV7-2 to TRBJ2-1, with no clear D. CDR1 and CDR2 (germline): SGHTA, FQGNSA. The CDR3 extends over 13 amino acids. The V gene lost 3 bases and the J gene lost 5 bases, with 8 bases spanning the gap.

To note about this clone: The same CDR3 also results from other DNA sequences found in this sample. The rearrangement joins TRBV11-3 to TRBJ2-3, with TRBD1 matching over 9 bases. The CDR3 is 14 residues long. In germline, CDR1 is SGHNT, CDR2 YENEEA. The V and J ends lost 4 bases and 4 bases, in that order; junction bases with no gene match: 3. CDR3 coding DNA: TGTGCCAGCAGCTGGGGACAGGGCTCAGATACGCAGTATTTT. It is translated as CASSWGQGSDTQYF.

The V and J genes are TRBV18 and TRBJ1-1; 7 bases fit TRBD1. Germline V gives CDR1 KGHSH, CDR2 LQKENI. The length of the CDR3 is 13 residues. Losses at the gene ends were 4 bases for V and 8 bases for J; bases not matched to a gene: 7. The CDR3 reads CASSLGQVSEAFF. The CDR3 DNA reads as TGTGCCAGCTCACTAGGACAGGTTTCCGAAGCTTTCTTT.

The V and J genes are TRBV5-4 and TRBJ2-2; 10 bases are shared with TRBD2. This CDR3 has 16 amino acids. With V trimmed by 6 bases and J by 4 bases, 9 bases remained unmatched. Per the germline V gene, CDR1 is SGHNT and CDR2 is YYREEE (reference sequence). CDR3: CASTSSGRAGTGELFF. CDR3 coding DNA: TGTGCCAGCACCTCAAGCGGGAGGGCCGGCACCGGGGAGCTGTTTTTT.

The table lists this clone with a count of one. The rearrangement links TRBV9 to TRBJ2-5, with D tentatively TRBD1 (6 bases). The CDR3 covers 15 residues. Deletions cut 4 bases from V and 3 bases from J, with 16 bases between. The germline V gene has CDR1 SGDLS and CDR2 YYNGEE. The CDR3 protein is CASSLGGPEEETQYF. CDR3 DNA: TGTGCCAGCAGCTTAGGGGGTCCAGAAGAAGAGACCCAGTACTTC.

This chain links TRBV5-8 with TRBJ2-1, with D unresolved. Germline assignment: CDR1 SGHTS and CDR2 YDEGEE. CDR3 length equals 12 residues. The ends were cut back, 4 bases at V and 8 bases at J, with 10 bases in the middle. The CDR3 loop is CASSPWADEQFF. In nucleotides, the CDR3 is TGTGCCAGCAGCCCCTGGGCGGATGAGCAGTTCTTC.

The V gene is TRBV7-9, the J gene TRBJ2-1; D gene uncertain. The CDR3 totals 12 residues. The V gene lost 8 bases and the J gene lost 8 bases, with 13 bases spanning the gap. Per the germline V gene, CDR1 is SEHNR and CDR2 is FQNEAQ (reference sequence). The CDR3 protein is CASVPLRDEQFF. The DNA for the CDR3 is TGTGCCAGCGTCCCACTGCGCGATGAGCAGTTCTTC.

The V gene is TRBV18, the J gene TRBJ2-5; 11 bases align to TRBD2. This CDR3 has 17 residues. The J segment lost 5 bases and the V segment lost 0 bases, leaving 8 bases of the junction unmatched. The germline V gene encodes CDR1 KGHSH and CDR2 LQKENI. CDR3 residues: CASSPPVELAGVETQYF. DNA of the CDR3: TGTGCCAGCTCACCACCGGTGGAACTAGCGGGAGTTGAGACCCAGTACTTC.

The CDR3 DNA reads TGTGCCAGCAGCCCCCGCGGGAGACATGAGCAGTTCTTC. It yields the protein CASSPRGRHEQFF. The gene calls are TRBV6-5 and TRBJ2-1, with 7 nucleotides matching TRBD2. CDR3 size: 13 residues. Trimming at V came to 6 bases and at J to 8 bases, leaving 7 bases not matched to a gene. Germline CDR1 MNHEY, CDR2 SVGAGI.

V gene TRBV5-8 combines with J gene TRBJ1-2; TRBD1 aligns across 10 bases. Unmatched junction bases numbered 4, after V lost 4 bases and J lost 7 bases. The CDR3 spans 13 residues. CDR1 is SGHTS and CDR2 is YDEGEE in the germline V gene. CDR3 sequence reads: CASSRQGAFGYTF. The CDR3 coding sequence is TGTGCCAGCAGCAGACAGGGGGCGTTTGGCTACACCTTC.

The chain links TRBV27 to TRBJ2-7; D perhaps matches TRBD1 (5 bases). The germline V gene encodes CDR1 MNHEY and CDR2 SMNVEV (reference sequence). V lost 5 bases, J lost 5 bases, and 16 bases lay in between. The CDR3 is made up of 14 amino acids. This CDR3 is CASSPSSGIHEQYF. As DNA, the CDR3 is TGTGCCAGCAGTCCCTCGTCAGGGATCCACGAGCAGTACTTC.

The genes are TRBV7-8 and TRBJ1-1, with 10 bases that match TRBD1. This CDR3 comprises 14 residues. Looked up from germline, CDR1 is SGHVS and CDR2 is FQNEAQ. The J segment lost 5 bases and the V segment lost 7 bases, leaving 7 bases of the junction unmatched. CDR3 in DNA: TGTGCCAGCACCAGACAGGGGGCGGGAACTGAAGCTTTCTTT. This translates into CASTRQGAGTEAFF. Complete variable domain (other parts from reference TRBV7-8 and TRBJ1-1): GAGVSQSPRYKVAKRGQDVALRCDPISGHVSLFWYQQALGQGPEFLTYFQNEAQLDKSGLPSDRFFAERPEGSVSTLKIQRTQQEDSAVYLCASTRQGAGTEAFFGQGTRLTVV.

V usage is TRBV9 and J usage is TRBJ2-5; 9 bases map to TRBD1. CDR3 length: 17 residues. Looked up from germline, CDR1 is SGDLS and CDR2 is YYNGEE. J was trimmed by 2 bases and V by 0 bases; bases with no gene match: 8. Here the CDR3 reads CASSVAPTGGRQETQYF. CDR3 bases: TGTGCCAGCAGCGTAGCCCCGACAGGGGGGAGGCAAGAGACCCAGTACTTC.

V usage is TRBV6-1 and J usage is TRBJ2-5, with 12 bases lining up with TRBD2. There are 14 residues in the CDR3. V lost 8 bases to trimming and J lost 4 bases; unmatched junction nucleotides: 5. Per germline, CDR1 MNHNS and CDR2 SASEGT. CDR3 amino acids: CASEKLAGGETQYF. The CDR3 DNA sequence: TGTGCCAGCGAGAAACTAGCGGGAGGAGAGACCCAGTACTTC.

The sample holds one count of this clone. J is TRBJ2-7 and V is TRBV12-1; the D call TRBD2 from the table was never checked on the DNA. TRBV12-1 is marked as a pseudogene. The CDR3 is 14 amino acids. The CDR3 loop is CANSSAGSSYEQYF. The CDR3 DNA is TGTGCCAACAGCTCCGCCGGGAGCTCCTACGAGCAGTACTTC.